These 25 T cell receptor beta chains were all obtained from the same sample, sequenced in a study of T cells after yellow fever vaccination. TCRdb itself ran the 5' RACE reads through MiXCR, one entry per CDR3 protein. The table lists a few hundred thousand distinct CDR3 sequences, more than 8.5% of them singletons. Sequencing used PBMCs, obtained on the day of the first yellow fever vaccination. These TCRs come from a man aged 18-30 years who received the YFV17D yellow fever vaccine.

This clonotype has more than one count but fewer than ten. V is TRBV27 and J is TRBJ1-1, with 7 positions matching TRBD1. This CDR3 contains 15 residues. V lost 0 bases to trimming and J lost 3 bases; unmatched junction nucleotides: 4. In germline, CDR1 is MNHEY, CDR2 SMNVEV (reference sequence). Here the CDR3 DNA reads TGTGCCAGCAGTTTATCTTCCAGGGGGGACACTGAAGCTTTCTTT. This sequence encodes CASSLSSRGDTEAFF.

This sequence joins TRBV5-6 and TRBJ2-7; D not certain. Germline V gene data show CDR1 as SGHDT and CDR2 as YYEEEE. This CDR3 has 12 residues. V lost 6 bases, J lost 4 bases, and 11 bases lay in between. The CDR3 sequence is CASNWNGYEQYF. The DNA for the CDR3 is TGTGCCAGCAATTGGAACGGATACGAGCAGTACTTC. The full variable domain, completed using reference TRBV5-6 and TRBJ2-7, is DAGVTQSPTHLIKTRGQQVTLRCSPKSGHDTVSWYQQALGQGPQFIFQYYEEEERQRGNFPDRFSGHQFPNYSSELNVNALLLGDSALYLCASNWNGYEQYFGPGTRLTVT.

This clonotype occurred many times. V usage is TRBV6-2 or TRBV6-3 and J usage is TRBJ1-1; 8 bases are shared with TRBD1. The CDR3 runs 13 residues. Germline lookup yields CDR1 MNHEY and CDR2 SVGEGT. After removal of 6 bases from V and 3 bases from J, the junction contained 3 bases not matched to a gene. The CDR3, as DNA: TGTGCCAGCAGCCAACAGGGGGACACTGAAGCTTTCTTT. It codes for CASSQQGDTEAFF.

This clonotype was seen ten or more times. This rearrangement joins TRBV2 to TRBJ1-5; TRBD1 matches at 8 bases. Germline assignment: CDR1 SNHLY and CDR2 FYNNEI. The CDR3 contains 13 residues. V was clipped by 8 bases and J by 6 bases; unmatched bases: 6. The CDR3 spells CASGGQGSQPQHF. The CDR3 nucleotides read TGTGCCAGCGGTGGACAGGGAAGTCAGCCCCAGCATTTT.

This clonotype was seen more than once but under ten times. The rearrangement uses TRBV12-3 or TRBV12-4 and TRBJ1-2, with D uncertain. The V gene lost 7 bases and the J gene lost 3 bases, with 12 bases spanning the gap. The CDR3 runs to 13 residues. The CDR3 loop reads CASMRALYYGYTF. CDR3 nucleotides: TGTGCCAGCATGCGGGCCCTGTACTATGGCTACACCTTC.

This clonotype was seen a handful of times. The chain couples TRBV2 to TRBJ2-5; no clear D gene. V lost 4 bases and J 5 bases, leaving 20 bases between the germline ends. Germline lookup yields CDR1 SNHLY and CDR2 FYNNEI. The CDR3 consists of 16 residues. CDR3 sequence (DNA): TGTGCCAGCAGTGTGGGTCGTCTCCGGGTGGAGGAGACCCAGTACTTC. This codes for CASSVGRLRVEETQYF.

The table lists this clonotype with a few counts. CDR3 sequence reads: CASSLMNRGPEAFF. The CDR3 nucleotides are TGTGCCAGCAGCTTAATGAACAGGGGGCCTGAAGCTTTCTTT. The chain has TRBV11-2 and TRBJ1-1, with 9 bases lining up with TRBD1. The trim removed 2 bases at V and 6 bases at J, leaving 4 bases unmatched. CDR1 is SGHAT and CDR2 is FQNNGV in the germline V gene. The CDR3 loop spans 14 amino acids.

This clonotype was detected ten times or more. The gene calls are TRBV5-1 and TRBJ1-1; D remains unclear. The length of the CDR3 is 14 residues. The germline gives CDR1 SGHRS, CDR2 YFSETQ. V dropped 0 bases and J dropped 1 base, with 7 bases sitting between them. The CDR3, as DNA: TGCGCCAGCAGCTTGGCCTCCGGGAACACTGAAGCTTTCTTT. Translation gives CASSLASGNTEAFF.

The chain couples TRBV6-2 or TRBV6-3 to TRBJ2-3; D not resolved. Germline V lookup: CDR1 MNHEY, CDR2 SVGEGT. This CDR3 comprises 13 residues. V lost 2 bases to trimming and J lost 4 bases, with 7 bases between them. The CDR3 nucleotides read TGTGCCAGCAGTTACCGGAAGCCAGATACGCAGTATTTT. Its protein is CASSYRKPDTQYF.

This clonotype was detected ten times or more. The chain links TRBV6-1 to TRBJ2-2, with D unclear. V lost 8 bases and J lost 1, with 8 bases in between. In germline, CDR1 is MNHNS, CDR2 SASEGT. This CDR3 has 13 residues. CDR3: CASLGQNTGELFF. The CDR3 DNA reads TGTGCCAGCCTTGGGCAGAACACCGGGGAGCTGTTTTTT.

The rearrangement uses TRBV9 and TRBJ2-3, with 9 positions matching TRBD2. Germline V gene lookup returns CDR1 SGDLS and CDR2 YYNGEE. The CDR3 runs 15 residues. The V gene end was trimmed by 0 bases and the J gene end by 4 bases; junction bases not matched to a gene: 3. CDR3 loop: CASSVVAGVPDTQYF. CDR3 bases: TGTGCCAGCAGCGTAGTAGCGGGAGTCCCAGATACGCAGTATTTT. The complete variable domain, with remaining parts taken from reference TRBV9 and TRBJ2-3, reads DSGVTQTPKHLITATGQRVTLRCSPRSGDLSVYWYQQSLDQGLQFLIQYYNGEERAKGNILERFSAQQFPDLHSELNLSSLELGDSALYFCASSVVAGVPDTQYFGPGTRLTVL.

J is TRBJ1-2 and V is TRBV4-1, with D possibly TRBD1 on 6 matching bases. This CDR3 is 14 amino acids long. CDR1 is MGHRA and CDR2 is YSYEKL in the germline V gene. V lost 2 bases, J lost 6 bases, and 13 bases lay in between. The CDR3: CASSQIGGSHGYTF. The CDR3 DNA reads as TGCGCCAGCAGCCAAATAGGGGGGTCCCATGGCTACACCTTC.

The chain joins TRBV27 to TRBJ1-5, with no clear D. The CDR3 has 16 residues. Trimming stripped 6 bases from V and 5 bases from J, with 20 bases between. Germline-derived CDR1 and CDR2 are MNHEY and SMNVEV (reference sequence). The CDR3 DNA reads TGTGCCAGCAGACCGGGCCGATGGGGAAGTTATCAGCCCCAGCATTTT. Residues: CASRPGRWGSYQPQHF.

Ten or more counts support this clonotype. CDR3 protein: CASSTDRDTEAFF. DNA of the CDR3: TGTGCCAGCAGCACGGACAGGGACACTGAAGCTTTCTTT. The V call is TRBV11-1, the J call TRBJ1-1, with 8 nucleotides matching TRBD1. Looked up from germline, CDR1 is SGHAT and CDR2 is FQDESV (reference sequence). The length of the CDR3 is 13 residues. The ends lost 5 bases at V and 3 bases at J; junction bases unmatched: 2.

The genes are TRBV7-3 and TRBJ2-1; the match to TRBD2 covers 11 bases. J gave up 7 bases and V 1 base, and 3 bases lay outside the gene matches. This CDR3 is 15 amino acids long. Germline V gene sequence: CDR1 SGHTA, CDR2 FQGTGA. CDR3 protein: CASSLSPSGGNEQFF. CDR3 in DNA: TGTGCCAGCAGCTTAAGTCCTAGCGGGGGGAATGAGCAGTTCTTC.

This chain links TRBV7-3 with TRBJ1-3; D is unclear. The CDR3 length is 13 residues. Germline V lookup: CDR1 SGHTA, CDR2 FQGTGA. V lost 5 bases, J lost 4 bases, and 9 bases lay in between. CDR3 DNA sequence: TGTGCCAGCAGCACAGCGCTGGGAAACACCATATATTTT. Protein: CASSTALGNTIYF.

The gene calls are TRBV12-3 or TRBV12-4 and TRBJ1-1; D uncertain. Trimming removed 1 base from V and 6 bases from J, with 12 bases in between. This CDR3 has 14 amino acids. The CDR3 region is CASSLGIEGPEAFF. CDR3 in DNA: TGTGCCAGCAGTTTAGGCATTGAGGGCCCTGAAGCTTTCTTT.

The chain employs TRBV4-3 and TRBJ2-2, with a weak D call TRBD2 (6 bases). The CDR3 is 14 amino acids. V lost 4 bases, J lost 7 bases, and 13 bases lay in between. CDR1 is LGHNA and CDR2 is YSLEER in the germline V gene. CDR3 loop: CASSPRGSVGELFF. DNA for the CDR3: TGCGCCAGCAGCCCGCGGGGCAGTGTCGGGGAGCTGTTTTTT.

This clonotype appeared a few times. The chain has TRBV29-1 and TRBJ1-5; a weak D match, TRBD1 (6 bases). This CDR3 spans 12 amino acids. Deletions cut 6 bases from V and 3 bases from J, with 9 bases between. CDR1 is SQVTM and CDR2 is ANQGSEA in the germline V gene. CDR3 sequence reads: CSVGTPNQPQHF. CDR3 DNA: TGCAGCGTGGGGACACCCAATCAGCCCCAGCATTTT. The full variable domain, with the rest looked up from reference TRBV29-1 and TRBJ1-5, is SAVISQKPSRDICQRGTSLTIQCQVDSQVTMMFWYRQQPGQSLTLIATANQGSEATYESGFVIDKFPISRPNLTFSTLTVSNMSPEDSSIYLCSVGTPNQPQHFGDGTRLSIL.

Only a few counts were recorded for this clonotype. The chain joins TRBV18 to TRBJ2-7; TRBD2 agrees at 8 bases. V was pared by 3 bases and J by 3 bases, with 7 bases of the junction left unmatched. This CDR3 has 15 amino acids. Germline V lookup: CDR1 KGHSH, CDR2 LQKENI. DNA of the CDR3: TGTGCCAGCTCACCTCTTAGCGGGAACAACTACGAGCAGTACTTC. Translated, it gives CASSPLSGNNYEQYF.

This chain connects TRBV5-1 to TRBJ1-2; 8 bases align to TRBD1. This CDR3 contains 13 residues. The germline CDR1 and CDR2 sequences are SGHRS and YFSETQ. Trimming removed 5 bases from V and 7 bases from J; junction bases left unmatched: 7. CDR3 residues: CASRQDRVGGYTF. CDR3 nucleotide sequence: TGCGCCAGCAGACAGGACAGGGTCGGTGGCTACACCTTC.

This clonotype was found a few times. J is TRBJ2-2 and V is TRBV20-1; D may be TRBD2 (5 bases). Trimming left V 6 bases short and J 3 bases short, with 11 bases between. The CDR3 consists of 13 residues. Per germline, CDR1 DFQATT and CDR2 SNEGSKA (reference sequence). CDR3 bases: TGCAGTGCGAGGGTCCATGACACCGGGGAGCTGTTTTTT. Translation gives CSARVHDTGELFF.

The V gene is TRBV28, the J gene TRBJ2-6; a possible D gene is TRBD1 (5 bases). Trimming shortened V by 7 bases and J by 2 bases, and 12 bases separated the two germline ends. Germline CDR1 and CDR2: MDHEN and SYDVKM. CDR3 length: 15 amino acids. This CDR3 reads CASTRRGAGANVLTF. CDR3 in DNA: TGTGCCAGCACAAGAAGGGGTGCTGGGGCCAACGTCCTGACTTTC.

This clonotype was counted between two and nine times. This chain links TRBV7-2 with TRBJ1-4; 7 bases map to TRBD1. This CDR3 is 13 amino acids long. J lost 8 bases, V lost 5 bases, and 5 bases had no gene match. Germline CDR1 is SGHTA and CDR2 is FQGNSA. CDR3 DNA: TGTGCCAGCAGCACAGGGACAGTAGAAAAACTGTTTTTT. This translates into CASSTGTVEKLFF.

The rearrangement uses TRBV24-1 and TRBJ1-5; 7 nucleotides agree with TRBD1. Germline-derived CDR1 and CDR2 are KGHDR and SFDVKD. J was trimmed by 5 bases and V by 4 bases; bases with no gene match: 4. This CDR3 has 14 amino acids. DNA of the CDR3: TGTGCCACCAGTGACCCGGGGACAGATCAGCCCCAGCATTTT. Its protein product is CATSDPGTDQPQHF.